This T cell receptor beta chain was recovered during a study of shared clonotypes between healthy human individuals. Donors were healthy HIV-negative adults without recent acute infections or vaccinations. Notes on the study in general: The sampled material consisted only of blood, and tissue repertoires are likely to differ.

V gave up 1 base and J gave up 5 bases, with 20 bases separating them. Germline values: CDR1 MDHEN, CDR2 SYDVKM. This CDR3 has 17 amino acids. This table comes from immunoSEQ multiplex PCR, and its TCRdb copy is limited to in-frame clones, with some not included. Counted here are fewer than 1.8 million clones, 98% to 99% occurring once; the ten biggest clones make up approximately 0.38%. Remarks on this clone: Its antigen is currently unknown.

This TCR was recovered from a man in his thirties or forties in good health. V and J are TRBV28 and TRBJ2-5; the D is unclear. The sample was naive CD4+ T cells sorted from blood. The sample's subset: CD45RA+ positively selected. In nucleotides, the CDR3 is TGTGCCAGCAGTTTATTGGATGGGTTCCCAGTGATGGAGACCCAGTACTTC. It codes for CASSLLDGFPVMETQYF.